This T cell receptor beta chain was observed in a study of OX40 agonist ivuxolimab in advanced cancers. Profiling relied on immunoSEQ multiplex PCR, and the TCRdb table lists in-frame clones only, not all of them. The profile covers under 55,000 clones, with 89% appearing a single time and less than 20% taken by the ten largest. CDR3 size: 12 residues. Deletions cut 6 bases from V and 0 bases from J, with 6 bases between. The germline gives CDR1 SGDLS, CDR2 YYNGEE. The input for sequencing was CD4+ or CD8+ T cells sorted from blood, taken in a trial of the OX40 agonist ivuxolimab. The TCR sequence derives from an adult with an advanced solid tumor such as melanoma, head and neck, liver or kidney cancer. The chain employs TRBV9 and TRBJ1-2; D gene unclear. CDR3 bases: TGTGCCAGCAAAGAAGCTAACTATGGCTACACCTTC. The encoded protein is CASKEANYGYTF.